The present T cell receptor beta chain was sequenced within a study of T cell changes during pregnancy in multiple sclerosis (dated by TCRdb to about 2019). For context, the study as a whole: In women with multiple sclerosis, the researchers looked at how the T cell repertoire shifted as pregnancy progressed.

In regard to this clone: No cognate antigen has been identified for it. Base-call qualities are not available, and no considerably larger clone is one nucleotide away.

Inclusive of the bounding cysteine and phenylalanine, the CDR3 is 11 residues long. The DNA shown is the 33-base CDR3, in frame from base 1. CDR1 and CDR2 are read off the germline V gene (reference sequence) as SEHNR and FQNEAQ. V is cut by 5 bases and J by 8 bases, and the space between the germline ends is 9 bases. Library preparation was by the immunoSEQ multiplex PCR assay. TCRdb provides this immuneACCESS table in a form limited to in-frame rearrangements. Some clones are lacking; in checked studies, under half of them reflect an unresolved V gene, and why the rest are absent is not known. In this sample the table shows approximately 65,000 clones, more than 75% of which occur a single time. Approximately 1.5% of the sample is in the top ten clones.

The sample consisted of peripheral blood, taken in the third trimester of pregnancy. The TCR sequence derives from a female donor in good health, enrolled as a control in a pregnancy study. Here the chain combines TRBV7-9 and TRBJ1-2, with the D gene call left open. CDR3 sequence: CASSLQSGYTF. The DNA sequence reads TGTGCCAGCAGCCTCCAGTCCGGCTACACCTTC.